These T cell receptor beta chains were read from a single sample in a study of T-cell reconstitution after alpha-beta-depleted transplantation in children. In TCRdb, the PCR reads were re-called with MiXCR into one record per CDR3 protein. The table records about 58,000 distinct CDR3 sequences, roughly 45% of them present only once. The source material was PBMCs, mostly from graft donor cells, sampled 360 days after TCRalphabeta/CD19-depleted stem cell transplant. The source is a male patient between 5 and 17 years old who had a stem cell transplant for acute lymphoblastic leukemia, so the T cells may come from the graft donor. Each CDR3 is given with its conserved first and last residue. A D gene is named only where the DNA matches it firmly. The size field is filled for only some rows; it gives once, few, many or a size class.

>NA|TRBJ2-1|TRBV28|NA
TGTGCCAGCAGAGTCGCGGTCCCGCGGAGGCTTTACAATGAGCAGTTCTTC
CASRVAVPRRLYNEQFF
>NA|TRBJ2-3|TRBV11-1|NA
TGTGCCAGCAGCTTAGCGTCCACAGATACGCAGTATTTT
CASSLASTDTQYF
>TRBD1|TRBJ1-1|TRBV5-5|few
TGTGCCAGCAGCTTCGGACAGGGCACTGAAGCTTTCTTT
CASSFGQGTEAFF
>NA|TRBJ1-2|TRBV28|NA
TGTGCCACCATACGGGACATCGTCAACTATGGCTACACCTTC
CATIRDIVNYGYTF
>NA|TRBJ2-2|TRBV27|NA
TGTGCCAGCAACGGGCAGCGCTCGAACACCGGGGAGCTGTTTTTT
CASNGQRSNTGELFF
>TRBD2|TRBJ2-5|TRBV5-1|few
TGCGCCAGCAGCTTGGTAGCGGGGGGCTTCCAAGAGACCCAGTACTTC
CASSLVAGGFQETQYF
>TRBD2|TRBJ2-7|TRBV5-1|NA
TGCGCCAGCAGTCCAACTAGCGGGAGGATCTACGAGCAGTACTTC
CASSPTSGRIYEQYF
>TRBD2|TRBJ2-1|TRBV5-1|NA
TGCGCCAGCAGCTCGGGACTAGCGGGAGTCTACAATGAGCAGTTCTTC
CASSSGLAGVYNEQFF
>NA|TRBJ2-6|TRBV12-3/TRBV12-4|few
TGTGCCAGCAGACCCTCTGGGGCCAACGTCCTGACTTTC
CASRPSGANVLTF
>NA|TRBJ2-5|TRBV3-1|NA
TGTGCCAGCAGCCAAGAGGGGGAAAGCGAACACCCAGGGGAGACCCAGTACTTC
CASSQEGESEHPGETQYF
>NA|TRBJ2-1|TRBV12-3/TRBV12-4|NA
TGTGCCAGCAGTCCTCCGGACGCCCGCTCCTACAATGAGCAGTTCTTC
CASSPPDARSYNEQFF
>TRBD1|TRBJ2-1|TRBV12-3/TRBV12-4|NA
TGTGCCAGCAGAGGACAGGGGTATGAGCAGTTCTTC
CASRGQGYEQFF
>NA|TRBJ2-7|TRBV24-1|NA
TGTGCCACCAGTGATTCCCAACGGAACCACTACGAGCAGTACTTC
CATSDSQRNHYEQYF
>NA|TRBJ2-5|TRBV24-1|NA
TGTGCCACCAGTGATTCCGTGCAGTACCAAGAGACCCAGTACTTC
CATSDSVQYQETQYF
>NA|TRBJ1-5|TRBV12-3/TRBV12-4|NA
TGTGCCAGCAGTTTAGTCGGGGGGCTTCAGCCCCAGCATTTT
CASSLVGGLQPQHF
>NA|TRBJ1-5|TRBV9|few
TGTGCCAGCAGCGTAGGGGATCAGCCCCAGCATTTT
CASSVGDQPQHF
>TRBD2|TRBJ2-3|TRBV28|NA
TGTGCCAGCAGTTCCCCCCGGCTAGCGGGGATAAGCACAGATACGCAGTATTTT
CASSSPRLAGISTDTQYF
>NA|TRBJ1-1|TRBV20-1|NA
TGCAGTGCTATCAGGGTTGAAGCTTTCTTT
CSAIRVEAFF
>NA|TRBJ1-5|TRBV24-1|few
TGTGCCACCAGCACAGGGAAGAGCAATCAGCCCCAGCATTTT
CATSTGKSNQPQHF
>NA|TRBJ2-5|TRBV7-8|NA
TGTGCCAGCAGCTTATATGGAGAGACCCAGTACTTC
CASSLYGETQYF
>NA|TRBJ2-7|TRBV4-1|NA
TGCGCCAGCAGCCAAGATAGGGTGAAACTGTCCTACGAGCAGTACTTC
CASSQDRVKLSYEQYF
>TRBD2|TRBJ2-1|TRBV5-1|NA
TGCGCCAGCAGCTTGGAGGCCCCAAGCGGGAGTAATAATGAGCAGTTCTTC
CASSLEAPSGSNNEQFF
>NA|TRBJ2-7|TRBV18|NA
TGTGCCAGCTCACCTTCCCCTCTCTCTACCCACGAGCAGTACTTC
CASSPSPLSTHEQYF
>TRBD1|TRBJ2-7|TRBV4-3|NA
TGCGCCAGCAGCCTCCAGAGGGACAGGGGCTACGAGCAGTACTTC
CASSLQRDRGYEQYF
>TRBD1|TRBJ2-3|TRBV12-3/TRBV12-4|few
TGTGCCAGCAGAAGGACAGGGCTGGGAGATACGCAGTATTTT
CASRRTGLGDTQYF
>TRBD2|TRBJ2-7|TRBV12-3/TRBV12-4|few
TGTGCCAGCAGTTCCGGGGGGGCTAGCGGCGAGCAGTACTTC
CASSSGGASGEQYF
>TRBD1|TRBJ1-6|TRBV6-1|NA
TGTGCCAGCAGCCAGCCGACAGGGATCCATAATTCACCCCTCCACTTT
CASSQPTGIHNSPLHF
>NA|TRBJ1-2|TRBV6-2/TRBV6-3|NA
TGTGCCGGGAGCAAGCCCGGCTACACCTTC
CAGSKPGYTF
>TRBD2|TRBJ2-2|TRBV29-1|few
TGCAGCGTACTTAGCGGGAGTACCGGGGAGCTGTTTTTT
CSVLSGSTGELFF
>TRBD2|TRBJ2-3|TRBV28|once
TGTGCCAGCAGTTTACGAACCGGGACTAGCGGGAGGGCCTTGTCGGTCACAGATACGCAGTATTTT
CASSLRTGTSGRALSVTDTQYF
>NA|TRBJ2-5|TRBV25-1|few
TGTGCCAGCAGTGATGGTCAGAAAGAGACCCAGTACTTC
CASSDGQKETQYF
>TRBD2|TRBJ2-1|TRBV7-9|NA
TGTGCCAGCAGCTTATTTTCGGAACTAGCGAGCGAGCAGTTCTTC
CASSLFSELASEQFF
>NA|TRBJ2-1|TRBV5-1|NA
TGCGCCAGCAGCTTGACAGGGATAGGGTATGAGCAGTTCTTC
CASSLTGIGYEQFF
>TRBD2|TRBJ2-1|TRBV2|few
TGTGCCAGCAGTGAAGGCGCGGGGGATAAGGATGAGCAGTTCTTC
CASSEGAGDKDEQFF
>TRBD2|TRBJ2-1|TRBV5-1|NA
TGCGCCAGCAGCGTCGGGACTAACAATGAGCAGTTCTTC
CASSVGTNNEQFF
>TRBD2|TRBJ2-2|TRBV29-1|NA
TGCAGTGGGGGGGACACCGGGGAGCTGTTTTTT
CSGGDTGELFF
>NA|TRBJ1-3|TRBV20-1|NA
TGCAGTGCCCATCCTAGGGGTGGTTCCTCTGGAAACACCATATATTTT
CSAHPRGGSSGNTIYF
>NA|TRBJ2-7|TRBV12-3/TRBV12-4|few
TGTGCCAGCAGTCCGGGACACCAAACCGAGCAATACTTC
CASSPGHQTEQYF
>NA|TRBJ2-3|TRBV7-2|NA
TGTGCCAGCAGCTTATCCCCGGGAGTGGTTACAGATACGCAGTATTTT
CASSLSPGVVTDTQYF
>NA|TRBJ2-3|TRBV7-2|NA
TGTGCCAGCAGCCTCCCCGGTACCATGGGGCAGTATTTT
CASSLPGTMGQYF
>TRBD1|TRBJ2-5|TRBV11-3|NA
TGTGCCAGCAGTTTGGGACAGGGCAAGGAGACCCAGTACTTC
CASSLGQGKETQYF
>NA|TRBJ2-5|TRBV7-9|NA
TGTGCCAGCAGATTCATGGCCCAAGAGACCCAGTACTTC
CASRFMAQETQYF
>TRBD1|TRBJ1-1|TRBV11-2|NA
TGTGCCAGCAGCTTACAGATCGGGACAGGGGCCTCTGATGAAGCTTTCTTT
CASSLQIGTGASDEAFF